A selection of T cell receptor beta chains follows, all from one sample in a study of blood T cell repertoires in COVID-19. Repertoires were generated with immunoSEQ multiplex PCR, while TCRdb's copy carries only in-frame clones and drops some. Found here are 70,000 to 85,000 clones, 65% to 85% of them singletons; the top ten hold around 15%. Specimen: peripheral blood. Receptor source: a woman aged 80 or over with acute or convalescent COVID-19. The CDR3 runs from the conserved cysteine through the conserved F or W. Clone size appears in some rows only: once, few, many, or a class for an expanded clone.

clone_size: NA
j_call: TRBJ2-7
v_call: TRBV19
cdr3_length: 14
cdr3_aa: CASSSTGNSYEQYF

clone_size: NA
j_call: TRBJ2-7
v_call: TRBV5-1
cdr3_length: 15
cdr3_aa: CASSLEPRDTYEQYF

clone_size: NA
j_call: TRBJ2-7
v_call: TRBV7-2
cdr3_length: 12
cdr3_aa: CASSLGVYEQYF

clone_size: NA
j_call: TRBJ2-3
v_call: TRBV7-2
cdr3_length: 14
cdr3_aa: CASSFGVVPDTQYF

clone_size: NA
j_call: TRBJ2-1
v_call: TRBV4-2
cdr3_length: 16
cdr3_aa: CASSQVGAGIKNEQFF

clone_size: few
j_call: TRBJ2-7
v_call: TRBV11-3
cdr3_length: 14
cdr3_aa: CASSLEYSSYEQYF

clone_size: NA
j_call: TRBJ2-7
v_call: TRBV11-2
cdr3_length: 15
cdr3_aa: CASSFGIAGVDEQYF

clone_size: NA
j_call: TRBJ2-7
v_call: TRBV5-5
cdr3_length: 15
cdr3_aa: CASSLAGTLSYEQYF

clone_size: NA
j_call: TRBJ2-3
v_call: TRBV6-5
cdr3_length: 15
cdr3_aa: CASSFRQGYTDTQYF

clone_size: NA
j_call: TRBJ2-2
v_call: TRBV5-1
cdr3_length: 14
cdr3_aa: CASSLQAHTGELFF

clone_size: NA
j_call: TRBJ1-6
v_call: TRBV7-9
cdr3_length: 12
cdr3_aa: CASRSGGGTLHF

clone_size: NA
j_call: TRBJ1-5
v_call: TRBV28
cdr3_length: 12
cdr3_aa: CASSLGAQPQHF

clone_size: once
j_call: TRBJ2-1
v_call: TRBV5-1
cdr3_length: 17
cdr3_aa: CASSPGWGRGAYNEQFF

clone_size: few
j_call: TRBJ2-3
v_call: TRBV4-1
cdr3_length: 15
cdr3_aa: CASRDDGEGTDTQYF

clone_size: NA
j_call: TRBJ2-2
v_call: TRBV27
cdr3_length: 13
cdr3_aa: CASSLGGAGELFF

clone_size: NA
j_call: TRBJ1-2
v_call: TRBV5-4
cdr3_length: 13
cdr3_aa: CASSLQGSNGYTF

clone_size: NA
j_call: TRBJ2-2
v_call: TRBV7-3
cdr3_length: 18
cdr3_aa: CASSLTSEQGALTGELFF

clone_size: NA
j_call: TRBJ2-1
v_call: TRBV5-1
cdr3_length: 15
cdr3_aa: CASSKDRGSYNEQFF

clone_size: NA
j_call: TRBJ2-6
v_call: TRBV7-8
cdr3_length: 15
cdr3_aa: CARGETSSGANVLTF

clone_size: NA
j_call: TRBJ1-6
v_call: TRBV18
cdr3_length: 16
cdr3_aa: CASSPTFDRGNSPLHF

clone_size: NA
j_call: TRBJ1-6
v_call: TRBV9
cdr3_length: 15
cdr3_aa: CASSVDGQGVSPLHF

clone_size: NA
j_call: TRBJ1-2
v_call: TRBV9
cdr3_length: 14
cdr3_aa: CASSAGQGVYGYTF

clone_size: NA
j_call: TRBJ1-3
v_call: TRBV11-3
cdr3_length: 17
cdr3_aa: CASSLFRRALGGNTIYF

clone_size: NA
j_call: TRBJ2-3
v_call: TRBV7-2
cdr3_length: 15
cdr3_aa: CASSLPSGGTDTQYF

clone_size: NA
j_call: TRBJ1-6
v_call: TRBV7-8
cdr3_length: 15
cdr3_aa: CASSPRQWGNSPLHF

clone_size: NA
j_call: TRBJ2-3
v_call: TRBV6-2/TRBV6-3
cdr3_length: 16
cdr3_aa: CASSRRSSGLTDTQYF

clone_size: NA
j_call: TRBJ2-1
v_call: TRBV5-1
cdr3_length: 14
cdr3_aa: CASSPYAGLGEQFF

clone_size: once
j_call: TRBJ2-2
v_call: TRBV27
cdr3_length: 16
cdr3_aa: CASRGGQGMNTGELFF

clone_size: NA
j_call: TRBJ1-3
v_call: TRBV3-1/TRBV3-2
cdr3_length: 20
cdr3_aa: CASSQESGGGGASRGNTIYF